This TCR beta chain was identified during a study of blood T cell repertoires in COVID-19. Original data processing: From reference gene primer amplification, estimates of nucleated cell counts were derived. Clones were sequenced by immunoSEQ multiplex PCR, and TCRdb holds only the in-frame ones, with some missing. V, J and clone size derive from that table, while D and trimming were established from the DNA sequence. This sample yields approximately 200,000 clones, of which approximately 91% are seen a single time; about 1.1% belongs to the top ten. The germline CDR1 and CDR2 sequences are SGHDT and YYEEEE. V gave up 1 base and J gave up 2 bases, with 11 bases separating them. CDR3 length equals 15 residues.

Material for sequencing was peripheral blood. The chain uses TRBV5-6 and TRBJ2-3, with D possibly TRBD1 on 6 matching bases. The sequence was collected from a man aged 30 to 45 with acute or convalescent COVID-19. The CDR3 protein is CASSLYRDPTDTQYF. Here the CDR3 DNA reads TGTGCCAGCAGCTTGTACAGGGACCCCACAGATACGCAGTATTTT.